This TCR beta chain was identified during a study of shared clonotypes between healthy human individuals. General study results and limits: A handful of donors showed sharing of approximately 4.7% of naive CD4 clonotypes.

Sequencing used immunoSEQ multiplex PCR; TCRdb keeps in-frame clones, though not all of them. The table has about 2.4 million clones, approximately 93% seen once. Points on this clone: The antigen remains undetermined.

V was shortened by 3 bases and J by 7 bases, with 18 bases between the two germline ends. The CDR3 is 15 amino acids. CDR1 and CDR2 from the germline V gene are MDHEN and SYDVKM. The sequence came from a man aged 18 to 29 in good health. Some clones in this sample may be carry-over from other donors' samples. The sequenced sample consisted of naive CD4+ T cells from PBMCs. The subset denotes: CD45RA+ positively selected. V gene TRBV28 combines with J gene TRBJ1-2, with a weak D call TRBD1 (5 bases). The DNA of the CDR3 is TGTGCCAGCAGTTTGAAACCCTGGGACGATTCTGGCTACACCTTC. Its translation: CASSLKPWDDSGYTF.